Following are 31 T cell receptor beta chains from one sample sequenced in a study of blood T cell repertoires in COVID-19 (dated by TCRdb to the early 2020s). Library creation used the immunoSEQ multiplex PCR assay. TCRdb limited this immuneACCESS table to in-frame rearrangements with V and J called. A share of clones is missing; checked studies link under half to unresolved V genes, and the rest is unexplained. The sample yields hundreds of thousands of clones; around nine tenths were counted once. The top ten constitute roughly a tenth of the sample. Sequencing was performed on PBMCs or T cells enriched from blood (not recorded which). Source of these receptors: a woman between 40 and 55 years old who had recovered from COVID-19.

The rearrangement joins TRBV7-6 to TRBJ2-7; D may be TRBD2 (6 bases). V was pared by 8 bases and J by 3 bases, with 17 bases between. Germline lookup yields CDR1 SGHVS and CDR2 FNYEAQ. The CDR3 contains 14 residues. The CDR3 sequence is CASAAGPVGYEQYF. CDR3 in DNA: TGTGCCAGCGCCGCGGGGCCGGTTGGCTACGAGCAGTACTTC.

A single count supports this clone. The J gene is TRBJ2-1, the V gene TRBV24-1; possibly TRBD2 for D (7 bases). V gave up 3 bases and J gave up 10 bases, with 18 bases separating them. Germline V CDR1 and CDR2: KGHDR, SFDVKD. The CDR3 covers 15 residues. CDR3 amino acids: CATSDVLGGLGEQFF. CDR3 DNA: TGTGCCACCAGTGATGTCCTCGGGGGGCTAGGGGAGCAGTTCTTC.

The chain links TRBV5-4 to TRBJ2-1; 7 bases fit TRBD2. In germline, CDR1 is SGHNT, CDR2 YYREEE (reference sequence). V was pared by 2 bases and J by 7 bases, with 6 bases of the junction left unmatched. The CDR3 has 14 amino acids. The CDR3 region is CASSFLGAGNEQFF. The CDR3, as DNA: TGTGCCAGCAGCTTCCTCGGAGCGGGGAATGAGCAGTTCTTC. The full variable domain, its missing parts supplied by reference TRBV5-4 and TRBJ2-1, is ETGVTQSPTHLIKTRGQQVTLRCSSQSGHNTVSWYQQALGQGPQFIFQYYREEENGRGNFPPRFSGLQFPNYSSELNVNALELDDSALYLCASSFLGAGNEQFFGPGTRLTVL.

The genes are TRBV9 and TRBJ2-1, with 7 bases identical to TRBD2. Germline-derived CDR1 and CDR2 are SGDLS and YYNGEE. With V trimmed by 0 bases and J by 10 bases, 10 bases remained unmatched. CDR3 size: 15 residues. The DNA of the CDR3 is TGTGCCAGCAGCGTAGGCCCCCCGGGGGGTGAAGAGCAGTTCTTC. Translated, it gives CASSVGPPGGEEQFF.

This clone was observed a few times. The genes are TRBV11-3 and TRBJ2-1; a possible D gene is TRBD2 (5 bases). CDR1 is SGHNT, CDR2 YENEEA, per germline. V dropped 0 bases and J dropped 4 bases, with 16 bases sitting between them. The CDR3 extends over 17 amino acids. The CDR3 protein is CASSLDPPAEDYNEQFF. In DNA form, the CDR3 reads TGTGCCAGCAGCTTAGACCCCCCAGCGGAGGATTACAATGAGCAGTTCTTC.

The chain uses TRBV5-1 and TRBJ2-2; D may be TRBD1 (5 bases). The germline gives CDR1 SGHRS, CDR2 YFSETQ. This CDR3 spans 16 amino acids. The V end lost 4 bases, the J end lost 5 bases, and 18 bases lay between the germline ends. The CDR3 sequence: CASSPAGFSGTGELFF. CDR3 sequence (DNA): TGCGCCAGCAGCCCAGCCGGCTTTTCAGGGACCGGGGAGCTGTTTTTT.

The chain employs TRBV4-1 and TRBJ2-3; 10 bases map to TRBD2. The CDR3 totals 16 residues. V was clipped by 2 bases and J by 5 bases; unmatched bases: 7. Per the germline V gene, CDR1 is MGHRA and CDR2 is YSYEKL. CDR3 sequence (DNA): TGCGCCAGCAGCCAACCGACTAGCGGGTCCAAAGATACGCAGTATTTT. This translates into CASSQPTSGSKDTQYF.

The V gene is TRBV3-1 (or the pseudogene TRBV3-2), the J gene TRBJ1-2; no clear D gene. The CDR3 spans 14 residues. V lost 4 bases and J lost 0, with 9 bases in between. Germline CDR1 and CDR2: LGHDT and YNNKEL (reference sequence). CDR3 amino acids: CASSPTSTNYGYTF. CDR3 nucleotide sequence: TGTGCCAGCAGCCCGACATCGACTAACTATGGCTACACCTTC.

In its sample, this clone was seen once. This chain connects TRBV5-1 to TRBJ2-3, with 8 bases lining up with TRBD2. Germline values: CDR1 SGHRS, CDR2 YFSETQ. Losses at the gene ends were 3 bases for V and 7 bases for J; bases not matched to a gene: 7. The length of the CDR3 is 14 residues. CDR3 nucleotides: TGCGCCAGCAGCTCCGAGACTAGCGCGAATACGCAGTATTTT. Amino acids: CASSSETSANTQYF.

This chain uses TRBV7-2 with TRBJ2-7, with 9 bases that match TRBD2. V gave up 3 bases and J gave up 0 bases; unmatched junction bases: 6. CDR3 length: 16 amino acids. The germline V gene encodes CDR1 SGHTA and CDR2 FQGNSA. The CDR3 region has the DNA TGTGCCAGCAGCTTTTTGCGGGGGGGCTTCTCCTACGAGCAGTACTTC. Its protein product is CASSFLRGGFSYEQYF.

This chain links TRBV3-1 (or the pseudogene TRBV3-2) with TRBJ2-5; 13 bases are a match to TRBD2. V was clipped by 3 bases and J by 4 bases; unmatched bases: 8. The V gene's germline CDR1 is LGHDT and CDR2 YNNKEL (reference sequence). This CDR3 region has 17 residues. The CDR3 DNA reads TGTGCCAGCAGCCATCCGGGACTAGCGGGATTCCGAGAGACCCAGTACTTC. It translates to CASSHPGLAGFRETQYF.

This chain uses TRBV29-1 with TRBJ2-3; the D gene is possibly TRBD2 (5 bases). The V end was cut by 1 base, the J end by 3 bases, with 14 bases between. The CDR3 runs to 15 residues. Germline V gene data show CDR1 as SQVTM and CDR2 as ANQGSEA. The DNA of the CDR3 is TGCAGCGTTGAAGGACCCGCGGGTGGTACAGATACGCAGTATTTT. Protein product: CSVEGPAGGTDTQYF.

In this sample, this clone turned up a few times. The V call is TRBV19, the J call TRBJ2-5; 12 bases line up with TRBD2. With 4 bases clipped from V and 3 bases from J, the junction kept 6 bases outside the gene matches. Germline V gene lookup returns CDR1 LNHDA and CDR2 SQIVND (reference sequence). The CDR3 has 16 amino acids. This CDR3 reads CASSRPRTSGEETQYF. In DNA, the CDR3 is TGTGCCAGTAGTAGGCCTAGGACTAGCGGGGAAGAGACCCAGTACTTC.

The chain recombines TRBV7-2 with TRBJ1-1, with 8 bases identical to TRBD1. The V gene end was trimmed by 4 bases and the J gene end by 0 bases; junction bases not matched to a gene: 7. CDR3 length: 16 residues. Germline lookup yields CDR1 SGHTA and CDR2 FQGNSA. The CDR3 nucleotides read TGTGCCAGCAGCTCGCAGGGGGCCCAACTGAACACTGAAGCTTTCTTT. Amino acid sequence: CASSSQGAQLNTEAFF.

This clone was seen only once. V and J are TRBV11-3 and TRBJ2-5, with a weak D call TRBD1 (6 bases). This CDR3 region has 12 residues. V was cut by 5 bases and J by 5 bases, with 9 bases left in between. Germline V gene sequence: CDR1 SGHNT, CDR2 YENEEA. The CDR3 spells CASSTGLETQYF. The CDR3 coding sequence is TGTGCCAGCAGCACAGGGTTGGAGACCCAGTACTTC.

The CDR3 sequence: CASKDGGPEAFF. The CDR3 region has the DNA TGTGCCAGCAAAGACGGGGGGCCGGAAGCTTTCTTT. The chain has TRBV6-5 and TRBJ1-1; tentatively, D is TRBD1 (6 bases). The germline V and J ends were trimmed by 7 bases and 8 bases, with 14 bases remaining between them. Germline V gene lookup returns CDR1 MNHEY and CDR2 SVGAGI. There are 12 residues in the CDR3.

The CDR3 region is CASSFRVGEKLFF. The DNA for the CDR3 is TGTGCCAGCAGTTTCAGGGTGGGAGAAAAACTGTTTTTT. The chain links TRBV12-3 or TRBV12-4 to TRBJ1-4, with D possibly TRBD1 on 5 matching bases. V shed 3 bases and J shed 8 bases, with 10 bases lying between them. This CDR3 has 13 amino acids.

The chain combines TRBV18 with TRBJ2-5; 8 bases agree with TRBD1. The CDR3 consists of 14 residues. V dropped 3 bases and J dropped 3; count of bases not matched to a gene: 3. The V gene's germline CDR1 is KGHSH and CDR2 LQKENI. CDR3 loop: CASSPGQGKETQYF. Here the CDR3 DNA reads TGTGCCAGCTCACCCGGACAGGGAAAAGAGACCCAGTACTTC.

The chain uses TRBV9 and TRBJ2-1; the match to TRBD2 covers 16 bases. This CDR3 is 19 amino acids long. The germline V gene encodes CDR1 SGDLS and CDR2 YYNGEE. V dropped 3 bases and J dropped 6; count of bases not matched to a gene: 12. CDR3 nucleotides: TGTGCCAGCAGCGGACCCGGGACTAGCGGGAGGGGCCCTTCCAATGAGCAGTTCTTC. Translating it yields CASSGPGTSGRGPSNEQFF. Full variable domain (outside the CDR3, taken from reference TRBV9 and TRBJ2-1): DSGVTQTPKHLITATGQRVTLRCSPRSGDLSVYWYQQSLDQGLQFLIQYYNGEERAKGNILERFSAQQFPDLHSELNLSSLELGDSALYFCASSGPGTSGRGPSNEQFFGPGTRLTVL.

The genes are TRBV28 and TRBJ2-7; the D is unclear. CDR3 length: 12 amino acids. Trimming pared 2 bases from V and 6 bases from J, leaving 8 bases between. CDR1 is MDHEN, CDR2 SYDVKM, per germline. The DNA for the CDR3 is TGTGCCAGCAGTTTAACCCTTAGCGAGCAGTACTTC. It translates to CASSLTLSEQYF. Full variable domain (remainder filled in from reference TRBV28 and TRBJ2-7): DVKVTQSSRYLVKRTGEKVFLECVQDMDHENMFWYRQDPGLGLRLIYFSYDVKMKEKGDIPEGYSVSREKKERFSLILESASTNQTSMYLCASSLTLSEQYFGPGTRLTVT.

J is TRBJ2-7 and V is TRBV18; TRBD2 matches 10 bases. V dropped 1 base and J dropped 5; count of bases not matched to a gene: 2. The germline V gene has CDR1 KGHSH and CDR2 LQKENI. This CDR3 region has 14 residues. The CDR3 DNA reads as TGTGCCAGCTCACCACGGCTAGCGGGAGACGAGCAGTACTTC. Protein sequence: CASSPRLAGDEQYF.

V usage is TRBV7-6 and J usage is TRBJ1-1; possibly TRBD1 for D (6 bases). V was trimmed by 0 bases and J by 0 bases, leaving 11 bases between them. This CDR3 is built from 16 residues. CDR1 is SGHVS and CDR2 is FNYEAQ in the germline V gene. The CDR3 loop reads CASSLARGGVNTEAFF. The CDR3 coding sequence is TGTGCCAGCAGCTTAGCTAGGGGGGGGGTGAACACTGAAGCTTTCTTT.

V is TRBV18 and J is TRBJ2-7; D ambiguous. V lost 3 bases to trimming and J lost 3 bases, with 15 bases between them. From germline, CDR1 is KGHSH and CDR2 LQKENI. The CDR3 totals 15 residues. The CDR3 sequence is CASSPEPELDYEQYF. CDR3 coding DNA: TGTGCCAGCTCACCCGAACCGGAGTTAGACTACGAGCAGTACTTC.

This clone has just one count. The chain employs TRBV28 and TRBJ2-5, with 7 nucleotides matching TRBD2. The CDR3 has 15 residues. V shed 6 bases, J shed 9 bases, and the junction held 16 bases outside the gene matches. Germline assignment: CDR1 MDHEN and CDR2 SYDVKM. The CDR3, as DNA: TGTGCCAGCAGCCTCAATACCGGGACTGGGAGGGCCCAGTACTTC. Translation gives CASSLNTGTGRAQYF.

This chain joins TRBV18 and TRBJ1-1; 12 bases match TRBD1. Trimming removed 3 bases from V and 0 bases from J; junction bases left unmatched: 5. There are 17 residues in the CDR3. From germline, CDR1 is KGHSH and CDR2 LQKENI. The CDR3 is CASSPYRDRGLNTEAFF. The CDR3 region has the DNA TGTGCCAGCTCACCTTACCGGGACAGGGGGCTGAACACTGAAGCTTTCTTT.

This clone has a single count. V is TRBV20-1 and J is TRBJ2-7; a possible D gene is TRBD2 (5 bases). Trimming took 8 bases from V and 7 from J, leaving 15 bases between them. Germline V gene data show CDR1 as DFQATT and CDR2 as SNEGSKA (reference sequence). The CDR3 spans 11 residues. CDR3 region: CSPDSPWEQYF. The CDR3 DNA reads as TGCAGTCCGGACTCCCCCTGGGAGCAGTACTTC.

This chain links TRBV4-1 with TRBJ1-5; TRBD1 might be the D (5 bases). Germline V gives CDR1 MGHRA, CDR2 YSYEKL. The CDR3 extends over 14 amino acids. Trimming took 7 bases from V and 0 from J, leaving 10 bases between them. The CDR3 DNA reads TGCGCCAGCAACCAGGGCCCTAGCAATCAGCCCCAGCATTTT. Amino acid sequence: CASNQGPSNQPQHF.

The chain couples TRBV12-3 or TRBV12-4 to TRBJ1-1, with TRBD1 matching 9 bases. This CDR3 contains 13 residues. J gave up 6 bases and V 6 bases, and 5 bases lay outside the gene matches. The CDR3 nucleotides read TGTGCCAGCAGGGGACAGGGAGGCTCTGAAGCTTTCTTT. Protein product: CASRGQGGSEAFF.

This chain's CDR3 is CASSISNDGHYEQYF. The CDR3 DNA follows: TGTGCCAGTAGTATCAGCAATGACGGACACTACGAGCAGTACTTC. The chain joins TRBV19 to TRBJ2-7, with a possible D match to TRBD1 (5 bases). V lost 3 bases and J 3 bases, leaving 15 bases between the germline ends. The CDR3 loop spans 15 amino acids. In germline, CDR1 is LNHDA, CDR2 SQIVND (reference sequence). Variable domain in full (rest from reference TRBV19 and TRBJ2-7): DGGITQSPKYLFRKEGQNVTLSCEQNLNHDAMYWYRQDPGQGLRLIYYSQIVNDFQKGDIAEGYSVSREKKESFPLTVTSAQKNPTAFYLCASSISNDGHYEQYFGPGTRLTVT.

This chain links TRBV27 with TRBJ2-5, with 11 bases lining up with TRBD2. Germline CDR1 reads MNHEY; CDR2 reads SMNVEV (reference sequence). This CDR3 has 13 amino acids. The CDR3, as DNA: TGTGGTATAGCGGGAGGGCCTCAGTCGACCCAGTACTTC. It yields the protein CGIAGGPQSTQYF.

The chain carries TRBV30 and TRBJ1-2, with a tentative D call TRBD1 (6 bases). Germline CDR1 and CDR2: GTSNPN and SVGIG (reference sequence). V gave up 7 bases and J gave up 5 bases, with 8 bases separating them. The CDR3 sequence is 10 residues long. The CDR3 sequence: CASRGYGYTF. CDR3 DNA sequence: TGTGCCTCCAGGGGTTATGGCTACACCTTC.